This is a list of T cell receptor beta chains from one sample in a study of cytotoxic CD8 clonotypes in ibrutinib-treated CLL. Here immunoSEQ multiplex PCR was the method, and the copy in TCRdb shows in-frame clones only, minus some. The top ten hold less than 45% of the sample, which has 70,000 to 80,000 clones, roughly 85% seen once. Sequencing was performed on PBMCs, taken after 24 months of ibrutinib treatment. Source of these receptors: a human donor with chronic lymphocytic leukemia. CDR3s include the opening cysteine and the closing phenylalanine or tryptophan. Fields, in order: V gene, D gene, clone size, J gene, CDR3 DNA, CDR3 protein. The D gene is left open where the match is weak. Expanded clones get a size class; other rows say once, few or many, or leave the size out.

v_call: TRBV15; d_call: TRBD1; clone_size: few; j_call: TRBJ1-4; cdr3_nt: TGTGCCACCAGCAGAGATGGGACAGCTAATGAAAAACTGTTTTTT; cdr3_aa: CATSRDGTANEKLFF
v_call: TRBV7-7; d_call: -; clone_size: few; j_call: TRBJ2-7; cdr3_nt: TGTGCTAGCAGCTTAGAACCCGATTCCTACGAGCAGTACTTC; cdr3_aa: CASSLEPDSYEQYF
v_call: TRBV4-2; d_call: -; clone_size: once; j_call: TRBJ2-1; cdr3_nt: TGTGCCAGCAGCCCGCGTGGGAGCTCCTACAATGAGCAGTTCTTC; cdr3_aa: CASSPRGSSYNEQFF
v_call: TRBV15; d_call: -; clone_size: -; j_call: TRBJ2-3; cdr3_nt: TGTGCCACCAGCGGACAGGGCGGGAGCCCCACAGATACGCAGTATTTT; cdr3_aa: CATSGQGGSPTDTQYF
v_call: TRBV5-1; d_call: TRBD2; clone_size: -; j_call: TRBJ2-2; cdr3_nt: TGCGCCAGCACTATTGGATCGGGAGGGCCCTACACCGGGGAGCTGTTTTTT; cdr3_aa: CASTIGSGGPYTGELFF
v_call: TRBV10-3; d_call: TRBD2; clone_size: -; j_call: TRBJ2-7; cdr3_nt: TGTGCCATCAGTGAGTCTCCTAGCGGTTACTCCTACGAGCAGTACTTC; cdr3_aa: CAISESPSGYSYEQYF
v_call: TRBV5-6; d_call: -; clone_size: -; j_call: TRBJ2-1; cdr3_nt: TGTGCCAGCAGCTTTAGGGCAGGGGTTGGCAATGAGCAGTTCTTC; cdr3_aa: CASSFRAGVGNEQFF
v_call: TRBV11-2; d_call: -; clone_size: few; j_call: TRBJ1-5; cdr3_nt: TGTGCCAGCAGCTTAGTCGGGGGGCCGGGTCAGCCCCAGCATTTT; cdr3_aa: CASSLVGGPGQPQHF
v_call: TRBV7-9; d_call: -; clone_size: -; j_call: TRBJ2-1; cdr3_nt: TGTGCCAGCAGCCCCGGCCCGGCCATCTCCTACAATGAGCAGTTCTTC; cdr3_aa: CASSPGPAISYNEQFF
v_call: TRBV11-2; d_call: -; clone_size: -; j_call: TRBJ2-5; cdr3_nt: TGTGCCAGCAGCCTAGGGACGGTCAGTCAAGAGACCCAGTACTTC; cdr3_aa: CASSLGTVSQETQYF
v_call: TRBV15; d_call: -; clone_size: -; j_call: TRBJ2-7; cdr3_nt: TGTGCCACCAGCAGAGGATCTATTGGCTACGAGCAGTACTTC; cdr3_aa: CATSRGSIGYEQYF
v_call: TRBV7-2; d_call: -; clone_size: once; j_call: TRBJ1-5; cdr3_nt: TGTGCCAGCAGCTTAGAGCGGGGGCAAAAGCCCCAGCATTTT; cdr3_aa: CASSLERGQKPQHF
v_call: TRBV27; d_call: TRBD2; clone_size: -; j_call: TRBJ2-5; cdr3_nt: TGTGCCAGCAGTTTAGGTGCGGGAGGGTGGGAGACCCAGTACTTC; cdr3_aa: CASSLGAGGWETQYF
v_call: TRBV11-2; d_call: -; clone_size: -; j_call: TRBJ1-4; cdr3_nt: TGTGCCAGCAGCATCGAAAAACTGTTTTTT; cdr3_aa: CASSIEKLFF
v_call: TRBV25-1; d_call: TRBD1; clone_size: -; j_call: TRBJ2-1; cdr3_nt: TGTGCCAGCAGTAAACAGGGGGCTCCCTACAATGAGCAGTTCTTC; cdr3_aa: CASSKQGAPYNEQFF
v_call: TRBV30; d_call: TRBD2; clone_size: -; j_call: TRBJ2-1; cdr3_nt: TGTGCCTGCTTGACTAGCGGGAGTCTTGATGAGCAGTTCTTC; cdr3_aa: CACLTSGSLDEQFF
v_call: TRBV21-1; d_call: -; clone_size: -; j_call: TRBJ1-5; cdr3_nt: TGTGCCAGCTCTCTTCTTAGGGCATCAGGGGCCCATGGGTTTCCGGGCAATCAGCCCCAGCATTTT; cdr3_aa: CASSLLRASGAHGFPGNQPQHF
v_call: TRBV2; d_call: -; clone_size: few; j_call: TRBJ1-5; cdr3_nt: TGTGCCAGCAAGCCATGGGACTTAGGTCAGCCCCAGCATTTT; cdr3_aa: CASKPWDLGQPQHF
v_call: TRBV27; d_call: -; clone_size: -; j_call: TRBJ2-2; cdr3_nt: TGTGCCAGCAGTCCTCGCCAGCGGGCGTACACCGGGGAGCTGTTTTTT; cdr3_aa: CASSPRQRAYTGELFF
v_call: TRBV5-4; d_call: -; clone_size: -; j_call: TRBJ2-1; cdr3_nt: TGTGCCAGCAGCTTGGGTAGGGGCTACAATGAGCAGTTCTTC; cdr3_aa: CASSLGRGYNEQFF
v_call: TRBV2; d_call: TRBD2; clone_size: -; j_call: TRBJ2-1; cdr3_nt: TGTGCCGCGTTCAGGGTCAGGCTAGCGGGAGGCAATGAGCAGTTCTTC; cdr3_aa: CAAFRVRLAGGNEQFF
v_call: TRBV6-5; d_call: -; clone_size: -; j_call: TRBJ1-1; cdr3_nt: TGTGCCAGCAGCCGGGGTGGCACTGAAGCTTTCTTT; cdr3_aa: CASSRGGTEAFF
v_call: TRBV2; d_call: TRBD1; clone_size: -; j_call: TRBJ1-4; cdr3_nt: TGTGCCAGCAGATCCGACAGGGGGAAGGGTAATGAAAAACTGTTTTTT; cdr3_aa: CASRSDRGKGNEKLFF
v_call: TRBV6-1; d_call: -; clone_size: large; j_call: TRBJ2-7; cdr3_nt: TGTGCCAGCAGTGTTTCGCCTAGCTTATCCTACGAGCAGTACTTC; cdr3_aa: CASSVSPSLSYEQYF
v_call: TRBV28; d_call: TRBD1; clone_size: few; j_call: TRBJ2-5; cdr3_nt: TGTGCCAGCAGTCTAACTGGGACAGGGGACCAAGAGACCCAGTACTTC; cdr3_aa: CASSLTGTGDQETQYF
v_call: TRBV7-2; d_call: TRBD2; clone_size: -; j_call: TRBJ2-3; cdr3_nt: TGTGCCAGCAGCAGACTAGCGGGAGCGCGGTCGGATACGCAGTATTTT; cdr3_aa: CASSRLAGARSDTQYF
v_call: TRBV19; d_call: -; clone_size: -; j_call: TRBJ2-3; cdr3_nt: TGTGCCAGTAGTATAGATCGCACAGATACGCAGTATTTT; cdr3_aa: CASSIDRTDTQYF
v_call: TRBV6-1; d_call: -; clone_size: -; j_call: TRBJ2-2; cdr3_nt: TGTGCCAGCAGTCAGACTAGTACCACCGGGGAGCTGTTTTTT; cdr3_aa: CASSQTSTTGELFF
v_call: TRBV27; d_call: -; clone_size: -; j_call: TRBJ2-3; cdr3_nt: TGTGCCAGCAAAAAAAATACGGGACCCTGGGCAGATACGCAGTATTTT; cdr3_aa: CASKKNTGPWADTQYF
v_call: TRBV25-1; d_call: TRBD1; clone_size: -; j_call: TRBJ2-2; cdr3_nt: TGTGCCAGCAGTAATCTAGAGACAGGGGGCCCCGGGGAGCTGTTTTTT; cdr3_aa: CASSNLETGGPGELFF
v_call: TRBV7-3; d_call: -; clone_size: -; j_call: TRBJ2-1; cdr3_nt: TGTGCCAGCAGCTTTGGGACTTCCGAAACAGAAGAGCAGTTCTTC; cdr3_aa: CASSFGTSETEEQFF
v_call: TRBV7-9; d_call: -; clone_size: -; j_call: TRBJ2-7; cdr3_nt: TGTGCCAGCAGCTTAGGGGTCTCCTACGAGCAGTACTTC; cdr3_aa: CASSLGVSYEQYF
v_call: TRBV6-5; d_call: -; clone_size: -; j_call: TRBJ1-2; cdr3_nt: TGTGCCAGCAGCGCCGGACAGATCTATGGCTACACCTTC; cdr3_aa: CASSAGQIYGYTF
v_call: TRBV6-1; d_call: -; clone_size: -; j_call: TRBJ2-3; cdr3_nt: TGTGCCAGCAGAGACGGGAAAGATACGCAGTATTTT; cdr3_aa: CASRDGKDTQYF
v_call: TRBV19; d_call: -; clone_size: -; j_call: TRBJ2-7; cdr3_nt: TGTGCCAGTAGTATTGCCCACAAAAACGAGCAGTACTTC; cdr3_aa: CASSIAHKNEQYF
v_call: TRBV6-6; d_call: TRBD1; clone_size: -; j_call: TRBJ2-7; cdr3_nt: TGTGCCAGCAGCACCGGGACAGGGGACGAGCAGTACTTC; cdr3_aa: CASSTGTGDEQYF
v_call: TRBV19; d_call: TRBD1; clone_size: -; j_call: TRBJ2-5; cdr3_nt: TGTGCCAGTAGTATAGCGGCAGGGGGAAACCTGGAGACCCAGTACTTC; cdr3_aa: CASSIAAGGNLETQYF
v_call: TRBV5-6; d_call: -; clone_size: -; j_call: TRBJ1-2; cdr3_nt: TGTGCCAGCAGCTTGGTAGGGGGGACGGGTGGCTACACCTTC; cdr3_aa: CASSLVGGTGGYTF
v_call: TRBV5-1; d_call: -; clone_size: -; j_call: TRBJ1-4; cdr3_nt: TGCGCCAGCAGCGCCCCTAATGAAAAACTGTTTTTT; cdr3_aa: CASSAPNEKLFF
v_call: TRBV10-3; d_call: TRBD1; clone_size: -; j_call: TRBJ2-7; cdr3_nt: TGTGCCAGCACCGACCGGTCCGGGACAGCGACGTACGAGCAGTACTTC; cdr3_aa: CASTDRSGTATYEQYF
v_call: TRBV5-4; d_call: -; clone_size: -; j_call: TRBJ1-1; cdr3_nt: TGTGCCAGCAGCTTGAGTAGGTTGGGGGGCACTGAAGCTTTCTTT; cdr3_aa: CASSLSRLGGTEAFF
v_call: TRBV27; d_call: TRBD1; clone_size: -; j_call: TRBJ1-2; cdr3_nt: TGTGCCAGCAGTTTCGGGGGGACAGCTAACTATGGCTACACCTTC; cdr3_aa: CASSFGGTANYGYTF
v_call: TRBV7-9; d_call: -; clone_size: -; j_call: TRBJ2-7; cdr3_nt: TGTGCCAGCAGCTCCAAGACGGCAGGAAGCTCCTACGAGCAGTACTTC; cdr3_aa: CASSSKTAGSSYEQYF
v_call: TRBV4-1; d_call: -; clone_size: -; j_call: TRBJ1-5; cdr3_nt: TGCGCCAGCAGCCAAGACCCAGGGAGTCAGCCCCAGCATTTT; cdr3_aa: CASSQDPGSQPQHF
v_call: TRBV13; d_call: -; clone_size: -; j_call: TRBJ2-3; cdr3_nt: TGTGCCAGCAGCACAACAGGGCTTTGGGCGGATACGCAGTATTTT; cdr3_aa: CASSTTGLWADTQYF
v_call: TRBV19; d_call: -; clone_size: -; j_call: TRBJ2-3; cdr3_nt: TGTGCCAGTGACGGGCGGGGCACAGATACGCAGTATTTT; cdr3_aa: CASDGRGTDTQYF
v_call: TRBV15; d_call: -; clone_size: -; j_call: TRBJ1-1; cdr3_nt: TGTGCCACCAGCAGAGACTTAAGGGCACAGCTTGAAGCTTTCTTT; cdr3_aa: CATSRDLRAQLEAFF
v_call: TRBV30; d_call: -; clone_size: -; j_call: TRBJ1-1; cdr3_nt: TGTGCCTGGAGTCGGGCCCCGGACACTGAAGCTTTCTTT; cdr3_aa: CAWSRAPDTEAFF
v_call: TRBV7-2; d_call: TRBD2; clone_size: -; j_call: TRBJ2-1; cdr3_nt: TGTGCCAGCAGCCCACGCCTGACTAGCGGGAGGGCCTATGAGCAGTTCTTC; cdr3_aa: CASSPRLTSGRAYEQFF
v_call: TRBV6-5; d_call: -; clone_size: -; j_call: TRBJ2-7; cdr3_nt: TGTGCCAGCAGTTCGTCTAGCGCAACCTACGAGCAGTACTTC; cdr3_aa: CASSSSSATYEQYF
v_call: TRBV19; d_call: TRBD2; clone_size: -; j_call: TRBJ2-3; cdr3_nt: TGTGCCAGTAGTATAGGCGGGAGGCCAGATACGCAGTATTTT; cdr3_aa: CASSIGGRPDTQYF